The T cell receptor beta chain under discussion was sequenced for a study of T cells in Graves' hyperthyroidism and ophthalmopathy. Study results and limitations: Ophthalmopathy prediction by the model preceded onset by a median about 6.8 months.

Germline V gene sequence: CDR1 SEHNR, CDR2 FQNEAQ (reference sequence). This CDR3 comprises 15 residues. Deletions cut 1 base from V and 1 base from J, with 10 bases between. With regard to this clonotype: Its antigen is currently unknown.

There were TCR beta CDR3 regions amplified from RNA transcripts. A first-round RT-PCR of the TCR CDR3 used the HTBI primer set. TCRdb ran MiXCR on the multiplex PCR reads and lists one entry per CDR3 protein. The sample lists a few hundred thousand distinct CDR3 sequences; roughly 50% were seen once. Stable disease denoted Graves' hyperthyroidism without ophthalmopathy progression within 18 months. Investigators excluded patients with uncontrolled infection, other autoimmune disease, pregnancy or lactation. Diagnostic decisions used clinical symptoms, serum thyroxine and TRAb, thyroid ultrasound and orbital computed tomography.

The receptor was isolated from a young woman with Graves' hyperthyroidism. The V gene is TRBV7-9, the J gene TRBJ1-1; D possibly corresponds to TRBD1 (5 bases). Sequencing input: peripheral blood or thyroid tissue (not recorded which). The CDR3 loop reads CASSLDPGENTEAFF. CDR3 bases: TGTGCCAGCAGCTTAGATCCGGGGGAGAACACTGAAGCTTTCTTT.